Each of the 13 T cell receptor beta chains below was sequenced from the same sample in a study of regulatory T cells in long-lasting Graves disease. Time point reported: newly diagnosed GD, antithyroid drugs for less than 3 months. Preparation of the TCR library used RNA extracted from PBMCs. Arm-PCR of CDR3 regions and iRepertoire HTBI primers were the basis on which TCR beta libraries were built. One entry per CDR3 protein, called by TCRdb with MiXCR from the multiplex PCR reads. The table includes 500,000 or so distinct CDR3 sequences, 15% to 20% detected once. These data were also reused for a study on T cells in Graves' hyperthyroidism and ophthalmopathy.

This specimen consisted of peripheral blood mononuclear cells (PBMCs), obtained at new diagnosis, from a patient treated with antithyroid drugs. These receptors all stem from a woman aged 35-65 years with Graves disease.

Details on this clonotype: The CDR3 does not close with the conserved phenylalanine or tryptophan, likely indicating a read error. CDR3 loop: CSVEGDRDSYNEQFL. DNA of the CDR3: TGCAGCGTTGAAGGAGACAGGGACTCCTACAATGAGCAGTTCCTC. The V gene is TRBV29-1, the J gene TRBJ2-1; 7 bases map to TRBD1. Trimming removed 1 base from V and 0 bases from J; junction bases left unmatched: 3. CDR1 SQVTM and CDR2 ANQGSEA come from the germline V gene. The CDR3 runs to 15 residues.

The CDR3 DNA sequence: TGTGCCAGCAGCTGGTCAGCGGGGGGGCCCGAGACCCAGTACTTC. It yields the protein CASSWSAGGPETQYF. The V gene is TRBV11-2, the J gene TRBJ2-5, with TRBD2 matching over 10 bases. Germline V gives CDR1 SGHAT, CDR2 FQNNGV. The CDR3 sequence is 15 residues long. V was clipped by 4 bases and J by 5 bases; unmatched bases: 7.

As to this clonotype: Being one base from a much bigger clone, this may be a read error. The genes are TRBV6-5 and TRBJ1-1; D possibly corresponds to TRBD1 (5 bases). The CDR3 is made up of 12 amino acids. Germline CDR1 reads MNHEY; CDR2 reads SVGAGI. The CDR3 loop reads CASSYEGTEALF. The CDR3 DNA sequence: TGTGCCAGCAGTTACGAGGGGACTGAAGCTCTCTTT.

There are many counts of this clonotype. V usage is TRBV3-1 and J usage is TRBJ2-3; no firm D call. V shed 0 bases and J shed 5 bases, with 15 bases lying between them. Germline values: CDR1 LGHDT, CDR2 YNNKEL (reference sequence). CDR3 length equals 16 residues. CDR3 nucleotide sequence: TGTGCCAGCAGCCAAGATGAGTCACCGGTGGGAGATACGCAGTATTTT. The encoded protein is CASSQDESPVGDTQYF.

A few counts support this clonotype. This sequence joins TRBV5-1 and TRBJ2-2, with 7 nucleotides matching TRBD1. This CDR3 spans 14 amino acids. V lost 4 bases, J lost 6 bases, and 6 bases stayed unmatched. Germline V lookup: CDR1 SGHRS, CDR2 YFSETQ. CDR3 sequence (DNA): TGCGCCAGCAGCCAAGACAGGGTCCCCGGGGAGCTGTTTTTT. It is translated as CASSQDRVPGELFF.

This rearrangement joins TRBV18 to TRBJ1-1; 9 bases match TRBD1. Trimming took 3 bases from V and 3 from J; bases not matched to a gene: 2. The CDR3 is made up of 14 amino acids. Germline-derived CDR1 and CDR2 are KGHSH and LQKENI. Here the CDR3 DNA reads TGTGCCAGCTCACCGACAGGGGGTGACACTGAAGCTTTCTTT. It yields the protein CASSPTGGDTEAFF.

Here the CDR3 reads CAWSPLLGSTQYF. CDR3 DNA: TGTGCCTGGTCCCCCCTCCTGGGGTCGACCCAGTACTTC. V usage is TRBV30 and J usage is TRBJ2-5, with no clear D. The ends were cut back, 5 bases at V and 7 bases at J, with 17 bases in the middle. CDR1 and CDR2 from the germline V gene are GTSNPN and SVGIG (reference sequence). This CDR3 spans 13 amino acids.

This clonotype has ten or more counts. This CDR3 reads CASSYEGELAVYEQYF. The DNA for the CDR3 is TGTGCCAGCAGTTACGAGGGTGAACTAGCGGTCTACGAGCAGTACTTC. This chain links TRBV6-5 with TRBJ2-7, with 8 bases identical to TRBD2. CDR3 size: 16 residues. Trimming took 2 bases from V and 3 from J; bases not matched to a gene: 9. The V gene's germline CDR1 is MNHEY and CDR2 SVGAGI.

The chain combines TRBV3-1 with TRBJ2-7, with 10 bases fitting TRBD2. Looked up from germline, CDR1 is LGHDT and CDR2 is YNNKEL (reference sequence). V dropped 3 bases and J dropped 3; count of bases not matched to a gene: 5. The CDR3 is 15 residues long. The CDR3 sequence: CASSQSRLAGYEQYF. The CDR3 DNA follows: TGTGCCAGCAGCCAGTCTCGACTAGCGGGCTACGAGCAGTACTTC.

This clonotype was detected only a few times. This rearrangement joins TRBV7-9 to TRBJ2-5; D remains ambiguous. The V end was cut by 2 bases, the J end by 3 bases, with 10 bases between. The CDR3 totals 14 residues. The V gene's germline CDR1 is SEHNR and CDR2 FQNEAQ (reference sequence). As DNA, the CDR3 is TGTGCCAGCAGCTTATTGGGGTTAGAAGAGACCCAGTACTTC. Protein product: CASSLLGLEETQYF.

Note on this clonotype: A read error is possible here, since a much larger clone lies one base away. This chain links TRBV12-3 or TRBV12-4 with TRBJ1-1; D ambiguous. There are 14 residues in the CDR3. Deletions cut 7 bases from V and 0 bases from J, with 12 bases between. The CDR3 DNA sequence: TGTGCCAGCATCCCGGGATTCATGAACACTGAAGCTTTCTTT. Translating gives CASIPGFMNTEAFF.

This clonotype has only a few counts. The chain has TRBV9 and TRBJ2-2; 7 bases align to TRBD2. CDR3 length: 17 amino acids. Germline lookup yields CDR1 SGDLS and CDR2 YYNGEE. After removal of 0 bases from V and 5 bases from J, the junction contained 10 bases not matched to a gene. The CDR3 loop reads CASSVAKAGERTGELFF. CDR3 nucleotides: TGTGCCAGCAGCGTAGCTAAGGCGGGGGAGAGGACCGGGGAGCTGTTTTTT.

The chain carries TRBV4-1 and TRBJ2-5; D is uncertain. Trimming left V 0 bases short and J 5 bases short, with 13 bases between. The CDR3 consists of 15 residues. Germline values: CDR1 MGHRA, CDR2 YSYEKL. The CDR3 DNA reads TGCGCCAGCAGCCAAGATCAAGGTTTGATGGAGACCCAGTACTTC. This encodes CASSQDQGLMETQYF.